This entry lists 20 T cell receptor beta chains sequenced from one sample in a study of cytomegalovirus exposure and HLA in healthy donors. A multiplex PCR was run with 60 Vbeta primers and 13 Jbeta primers. The method was immunoSEQ multiplex PCR; TCRdb's version includes in-frame clones alone and lacks a portion of them. Of 150,000 to 200,000 clones in the sample, roughly 73% were seen once. The sequencing sample was made of PBMCs. Receptor source: a female donor in good health and CMV-seronegative.

The chain recombines TRBV19 with TRBJ2-7, with 8 bases lining up with TRBD1. Unmatched junction bases numbered 4, after V lost 3 bases and J lost 3 bases. CDR1 and CDR2 from the germline V gene are LNHDA and SQIVND (reference sequence). This CDR3 has 14 residues. DNA for the CDR3: TGTGCCAGTAGTATGAGGACAGGGCACTACGAGCAGTACTTC. Amino acid sequence: CASSMRTGHYEQYF.

The chain employs TRBV5-8 and TRBJ2-3, with TRBD2 matching 9 bases. Germline loops: CDR1 SGHTS, CDR2 YDEGEE. CDR3 length equals 15 residues. Trimming removed 1 base from V and 5 bases from J; junction bases left unmatched: 5. The CDR3 sequence: CASSLYLAGEDTQYF. CDR3 in DNA: TGTGCCAGCAGCTTGTATTTAGCGGGAGAAGATACGCAGTATTTT.

The CDR3 nucleotides are TGTGCCAGCAGTCGGGACAGGGTCAAAGAGACCCAGTACTTC. Encoded protein: CASSRDRVKETQYF. The chain joins TRBV27 to TRBJ2-5; 9 bases line up with TRBD1. Trimming at V came to 5 bases and at J to 3 bases, leaving 4 bases not matched to a gene. CDR1 is MNHEY, CDR2 SMNVEV, per germline (reference sequence). The CDR3 sequence is 14 residues long.

This clone appeared a few times. V usage is TRBV5-1 and J usage is TRBJ2-6, with D possibly being TRBD1 (5 bases). Germline lookup yields CDR1 SGHRS and CDR2 YFSETQ. The CDR3 consists of 12 residues. V was trimmed by 0 bases and J by 15 bases, leaving 10 bases between them. In DNA, the CDR3 is TGCGCCAGCAGCTTGGTAGGGGAAACCCTGACTTTC. Amino acid sequence: CASSLVGETLTF. Supplemented by reference TRBV5-1 and TRBJ2-6, the full variable domain reads KAGVTQTPRYLIKTRGQQVTLSCSPISGHRSVSWYQQTPGQGLQFLFEYFSETQRNKGNFPGRFSGRQFSNSRSEMNVSTLELGDSALYLCASSLVGETLTFGAGSRLTVL.

This chain links TRBV5-1 with TRBJ1-1, with D perhaps matching TRBD1 (5 bases). Trimming left V 0 bases short and J 4 bases short, with 13 bases between. CDR1 is SGHRS and CDR2 is YFSETQ in the germline V gene. This CDR3 has 15 residues. CDR3 protein: CASSLVRGFGTEAFF. The CDR3 DNA reads as TGCGCCAGCAGCTTGGTAAGGGGCTTTGGCACTGAAGCTTTCTTT.

The J gene is TRBJ2-1, the V gene TRBV7-2; D remains unclear. Germline assignment: CDR1 SGHTA and CDR2 FQGNSA. The CDR3 length is 17 residues. Trimming cost V 4 bases and J 0 bases, with 16 bases left between them. In nucleotides, the CDR3 is TGTGCCAGCAGCTCGCGAGACTCGTGGAGCTCCTACAATGAGCAGTTCTTC. Encoded protein: CASSSRDSWSSYNEQFF.

The rearrangement links TRBV15 to TRBJ2-7; 11 bases are a match to TRBD2. The germline CDR1 and CDR2 sequences are LNHNV and YYDKDF (reference sequence). This CDR3 contains 15 residues. J gave up 7 bases and V 1 base, and 6 bases lay outside the gene matches. CDR3 amino acids: CATSRVTSGGSEQYF. DNA of the CDR3: TGTGCCACCAGCAGAGTTACTAGCGGGGGCTCAGAGCAGTACTTC.

The CDR3 sequence is CASSLTSAGVGNEQFF. The CDR3 DNA follows: TGTGCCAGCAGCTTAACTTCCGCGGGAGTTGGTAATGAGCAGTTCTTC. V usage is TRBV7-9 and J usage is TRBJ2-1; 7 bases map to TRBD2. Germline V gene lookup returns CDR1 SEHNR and CDR2 FQNEAQ (reference sequence). V trimming: 2 bases; J trimming: 7 bases; junction bases outside the gene matches: 11. The length of the CDR3 is 16 residues.

This clone was counted a single time. The rearrangement uses TRBV19 and TRBJ1-5; maybe TRBD1 (5 bases). Germline lookup yields CDR1 LNHDA and CDR2 SQIVND (reference sequence). Deletions cut 5 bases from V and 0 bases from J, with 20 bases between. The CDR3 runs 18 residues. The CDR3 region has the DNA TGTGCCAGTAGTCGTAAGCGGGGAGAGGGGCATAGCAATCAGCCCCAGCATTTT. Amino acids: CASSRKRGEGHSNQPQHF.

J is TRBJ1-6 and V is TRBV9; 8 bases are shared with TRBD1. Germline CDR1 SGDLS, CDR2 YYNGEE. Trimming took 5 bases from V and 7 from J; bases not matched to a gene: 8. CDR3 length: 15 amino acids. The chain's CDR3 is CASREDRVGNSPLHF. In DNA, the CDR3 is TGTGCCAGCAGGGAGGACAGGGTAGGCAATTCACCCCTCCACTTT.

This chain joins TRBV5-1 and TRBJ2-5; the match to TRBD2 covers 8 bases. This CDR3 has 15 amino acids. With V trimmed by 2 bases and J by 2 bases, 5 bases remained unmatched. Germline lookup yields CDR1 SGHRS and CDR2 YFSETQ. CDR3: CASSFTGGTQETQYF. DNA for the CDR3: TGCGCCAGCAGCTTCACGGGAGGGACACAAGAGACCCAGTACTTC.

The V and J genes are TRBV4-1 and TRBJ1-1, with 9 bases matching TRBD1. The V gene's germline CDR1 is MGHRA and CDR2 YSYEKL. V lost 5 bases and J lost 6; bases outside the gene matches: 4. The CDR3 extends over 13 amino acids. The CDR3 loop reads CASSLQGAAEAFF. DNA of the CDR3: TGCGCCAGCAGCTTACAGGGGGCCGCTGAAGCTTTCTTT.

This clone was counted a single time. J is TRBJ2-7 and V is TRBV4-1; D uncertain. Trimming shortened V by 0 bases and J by 3 bases, and 12 bases separated the two germline ends. This CDR3 has 15 residues. From germline, CDR1 is MGHRA and CDR2 YSYEKL. The CDR3 nucleotides read TGCGCCAGCAGCCAAGATGAAGCCCCCGACTACGAGCAGTACTTC. It encodes CASSQDEAPDYEQYF.

The CDR3 sequence: CASSSTGTGTIGELFF. The CDR3 DNA is TGTGCCAGCAGTTCCACCGGGACAGGGACGATCGGGGAGCTGTTTTTT. V is TRBV6-5 and J is TRBJ2-2; 9 bases agree with TRBD1. Germline loops: CDR1 MNHEY, CDR2 SVGAGI. V dropped 4 bases and J dropped 7; count of bases not matched to a gene: 10. There are 16 residues in the CDR3.

The rearrangement links TRBV7-2 to TRBJ2-5; tentatively, D is TRBD2 (5 bases). This CDR3 is 14 amino acids long. V lost 5 bases to trimming and J lost 4 bases, with 14 bases between them. CDR1 and CDR2 (germline): SGHTA, FQGNSA. The CDR3 nucleotides are TGTGCCAGCAGCGCCGGGCCGGGGTTAGAGACCCAGTACTTC. Translated: CASSAGPGLETQYF.

The CDR3 sequence is CASSRDGLAGGSSYNEQFF. CDR3 coding DNA: TGCGCCAGCAGTCGCGATGGACTAGCGGGGGGTAGCTCCTACAATGAGCAGTTCTTC. V and J are TRBV5-1 and TRBJ2-1, with 14 bases that match TRBD2. J was trimmed by 0 bases and V by 5 bases; bases with no gene match: 10. Germline values: CDR1 SGHRS, CDR2 YFSETQ. This CDR3 contains 19 residues.

The genes are TRBV11-2 and TRBJ2-2; D call uncertain. CDR3 length: 13 amino acids. Germline V gene data show CDR1 as SGHAT and CDR2 as FQNNGV. V lost 1 base and J lost 4, with 4 bases in between. The chain's CDR3 is CASSLVITGELFF. The CDR3 DNA follows: TGTGCCAGCAGCTTAGTAATCACCGGGGAGCTGTTTTTT. Complete variable domain (other parts from reference TRBV11-2 and TRBJ2-2): EAGVAQSPRYKIIEKRQSVAFWCNPISGHATLYWYQQILGQGPKLLIQFQNNGVVDDSQLPKDRFSAERLKGVDSTLKIQPAKLEDSAVYLCASSLVITGELFFGEGSRLTVL.

The gene calls are TRBV29-1 and TRBJ2-3; TRBD2 aligns across 8 bases. V was clipped by 3 bases and J by 3 bases; unmatched bases: 8. This CDR3 comprises 15 residues. The germline V gene encodes CDR1 SQVTM and CDR2 ANQGSEA. The CDR3 protein is CSVDSSGSGTDTQYF. Written as DNA, the CDR3 is TGCAGCGTTGACTCCAGCGGGAGTGGTACAGATACGCAGTATTTT.

Turning to this clone: At one end the junction does not follow the germline gene, possibly because of a read error. This rearrangement joins TRBV28 to TRBJ2-5; 9 bases are a match to TRBD2. Germline V gene sequence: CDR1 MDHEN, CDR2 SYDVKM. CDR3 length equals 16 residues. The CDR3 loop is CASSLLPAGGQGTQYF. CDR3 DNA sequence: TGTGCCAGCAGTTTATTACCAGCGGGGGGACAAGGGACCCAGTACTTC.

In DNA form, the CDR3 reads TGTGCCAGCAGCCACGCGGCGGGGGAGCTGTTTTTT. This translates into CASSHAAGELFF. V gene TRBV6-5 combines with J gene TRBJ2-2; D unclear. CDR3 length: 12 residues. In germline, CDR1 is MNHEY, CDR2 SVGAGI. The V end lost 6 bases, the J end lost 8 bases, and 10 bases lay between the germline ends.